This TCR beta chain was found in a study of T cell repertoires in cytomegalovirus infection. As for the study in general: CMV infection together with matching HLA type was indicated by public TCR beta signatures.

From germline, CDR1 is LGHNA and CDR2 YNFKEQ. The V and J ends lost 3 bases and 4 bases, in that order; junction bases with no gene match: 14. The CDR3 spans 19 residues. General study findings and limits: Ex vivo responses were dominated by HLA-C-restricted CMV-specific TCR beta clonotypes.

This clonotype was counted many times. As yet, its antigen is unknown. TCRdb reprocessed the reads with MiXCR, giving one entry per CDR3 protein. The repertoire holds roughly 190,000 distinct CDR3 sequences, less than 9.5% seen once, with roughly 5.1% in the top ten. The specimen was PBMCs. This TCR came from a human donor in good health (CMV status not recorded). Some clones in this sample may be carry-over from other donors' samples. This sequence joins TRBV4-2 and TRBJ2-2; TRBD2 matches 10 bases. The CDR3 region is CASSHQAPASGSPTGELFF. Written as DNA, the CDR3 is TGTGCCAGCAGCCATCAGGCTCCTGCTAGCGGGAGTCCCACCGGGGAGCTGTTTTTT.